The 10 T cell receptor beta chains below all came from one sample that was sequenced in a study of HIV-infected patients and healthy controls. No cell fractionation was done, so the repertoire covers all unsorted peripheral blood T cells. cDNA was made from around 0.5 ug RNA using alpha and beta constant primers. Each of the alpha and beta chains got its own library through chain-specific third strand synthesis with indices. TCRdb reprocessed the 5' RACE reads with MiXCR, giving one entry per CDR3 protein. The table lists a few dozen distinct CDR3 sequences. Sequenced sample: blood. The receptors here all came from an adult in good health.

As concerns this clonotype: Since it is a stray read in a library aimed at alpha chains, this beta chain has a size that is not meaningful. V is TRBV7-8 and J is TRBJ2-1; tentative D call: TRBD2 (5 bases). V lost 1 base and J lost 1, with 17 bases in between. CDR1 and CDR2 (germline): SGHVS, FQNEAQ. CDR3 length: 18 amino acids. The CDR3 region is CASSLGGLLLESYNEQFF. The CDR3 coding sequence is TGTGCCAGCAGCTTAGGAGGGTTGTTGCTAGAGTCCTACAATGAGCAGTTCTTC.

About this clonotype itself: Within a library made for alpha chains, this beta chain is off target, and its count is uninformative. This rearrangement joins TRBV2 to TRBJ2-1; D is possibly TRBD1 or TRBD2 (5 bases each). CDR1 is SNHLY and CDR2 is FYNNEI in the germline V gene. The CDR3 extends over 14 amino acids. Trimming cost V 5 bases and J 8 bases, with 16 bases left between them. The CDR3 nucleotides read TGTGCCAGCAGTCGTCCTGGGACGGACCATGAGCAGTTCTTC. Translated, it gives CASSRPGTDHEQFF.

About this clonotype itself: Within a library made for alpha chains, this beta chain is off target, and its count is uninformative. The chain combines TRBV3-1 with TRBJ2-4; D is perhaps TRBD1 or TRBD2 (5 bases each). From germline, CDR1 is LGHDT and CDR2 YNNKEL (reference sequence). V lost 0 bases, J lost 11 bases, and 17 bases lay in between. The CDR3 extends over 15 amino acids. For the CDR3, the DNA is TGTGCCAGCAGCCAAGATTCCGGGGCGGTTAGTTTTCAGTACTTC. Amino acids: CASSQDSGAVSFQYF. The entire variable domain, with the rest obtained from reference TRBV3-1 and TRBJ2-4, is as follows: DTAVSQTPKYLVTQMGNDKSIKCEQNLGHDTMYWYKQDSKKFLKIMFSYNNKELIINETVPNRFSPKSPDKAHLNLHINSLELGDSAVYFCASSQDSGAVSFQYFGAGTRLSVL.

A remark on this clonotype: The junction and the germline gene differ at one end; a read error may be behind it. This beta chain is a stray sequence in a library constructed for alpha chains; its clone size is not meaningful. This chain joins TRBV20-1 and TRBJ2-1; TRBD2 aligns across 12 bases. Germline V CDR1 and CDR2: DFQATT, SNEGSKA (reference sequence). CDR3 length: 11 residues. CDR3 in amino acids: CSARAELAGGF. The CDR3 DNA sequence: TGCAGTGCTAGAGCAGAACTAGCGGGAGGTTTC.

Concerning this clonotype itself: This beta chain is a stray sequence in a library constructed for alpha chains; its clone size is not meaningful. This chain links TRBV7-2 with TRBJ2-7; perhaps TRBD2 as D (5 bases). V lost 4 bases to trimming and J lost 3 bases, with 25 bases between them. CDR3 length: 18 amino acids. CDR1 is SGHTA, CDR2 FQGNSA, per germline. The CDR3 reads CASSSRGPGTVIGYEQYF. As DNA, the CDR3 is TGTGCCAGCAGCTCAAGAGGGCCCGGAACCGTAATCGGCTACGAGCAGTACTTC.

In its sample, this clonotype is hyperexpanded. Little can be read into the size of this beta chain, an off-target read in a library designed for alpha chains. The rearrangement joins TRBV20-1 to TRBJ1-5; a possible D gene is TRBD1 (6 bases). V was trimmed by 3 bases and J by 7 bases, leaving 13 bases between them. The CDR3 contains 13 residues. Germline CDR1 is DFQATT and CDR2 is SNEGSKA (reference sequence). CDR3 DNA: TGCAGTGCTAGGAAACAGGGCGGACAGCCCCAGCATTTT. Protein product: CSARKQGGQPQHF.

Comments on this clonotype: The size of this beta chain means little, since it is a stray read in a library made for alpha chains. CDR3: CSVQAGNQPQHF. The CDR3 DNA sequence: TGCAGCGTTCAAGCAGGCAATCAGCCCCAGCATTTT. J is TRBJ1-5 and V is TRBV29-1, with D unresolved. This CDR3 contains 12 residues. Germline CDR1 SQVTM, CDR2 ANQGSEA. V lost 5 bases and J lost 2, with 7 bases in between.

Comments on this clonotype: Little can be read into the size of this beta chain, an off-target read in a library designed for alpha chains. V and J are TRBV6-1 and TRBJ1-1; D remains ambiguous. The CDR3 runs to 13 residues. The V end was cut by 6 bases, the J end by 5 bases, with 13 bases between. Germline CDR1 is MNHNS and CDR2 is SASEGT. The CDR3 DNA reads as TGTGCCAGCAGGTTGGAGGGAGGGACTGAAGCTTTCTTT. The encoded protein is CASRLEGGTEAFF.

This clonotype occurred once. This beta chain represents an off-target read in a library built for alpha chains; its size is of limited meaning. V usage is TRBV28 and J usage is TRBJ2-3; weak D call: TRBD1 (5 bases). CDR3 length: 13 amino acids. V shed 7 bases and J shed 4 bases, with 12 bases lying between them. Per the germline V gene, CDR1 is MDHEN and CDR2 is SYDVKM. CDR3 nucleotides: TGTGCCAGCAATCTCAGGGTCTCAGATACGCAGTATTTT. This encodes CASNLRVSDTQYF.

A single count supports this clonotype. The size of this beta chain means little, since it is a stray read in a library made for alpha chains. This chain connects TRBV24-1 to TRBJ2-3; TRBD1 matches 8 bases. V lost 9 bases and J lost 2; bases outside the gene matches: 3. Germline CDR1 is KGHDR and CDR2 is SFDVKD. The CDR3 extends over 13 amino acids. CDR3 region: CATEDRVTDTQYF. The CDR3, as DNA: TGTGCCACCGAGGACAGGGTCACAGATACGCAGTATTTT.